This is a list of T cell receptor beta chains from one sample in a study of T cells after yellow fever vaccination. One entry per CDR3 protein results from TCRdb running MiXCR on the 5' RACE reads. Of some 150,000 distinct CDR3 sequences in the sample, approximately 10% were seen once. This sample comprised CD8+ T cells sorted from PBMCs, obtained 15 days after the yellow fever booster vaccination. Source of these receptors: a man younger than 35 who received the YFV17D yellow fever vaccine. CDR3s include the opening cysteine and the closing phenylalanine or tryptophan. Each record gives: D gene, clone size, V gene, J gene, CDR3 protein, CDR3 DNA. D genes are given only for firm matches. Expanded clones are given a class, and other clones once, few, many or no size at all.

d_call: .; clone_size: .; v_call: TRBV7-3; j_call: TRBJ2-3; cdr3_aa: CASSLSPPGNTQYF; cdr3_nt: TGTGCCAGCAGCTTAAGCCCCCCGGGAAATACGCAGTATTTT
d_call: .; clone_size: .; v_call: TRBV13; j_call: TRBJ2-4; cdr3_aa: CASSLGGRNIQYF; cdr3_nt: TGTGCCAGCAGCTTAGGGGGTAGAAACATTCAGTACTTC
d_call: .; clone_size: .; v_call: TRBV7-2; j_call: TRBJ2-3; cdr3_aa: CASSLVTYTDTQYF; cdr3_nt: TGTGCCAGCAGCTTGGTTACGTACACAGATACGCAGTATTTT
d_call: TRBD2; clone_size: .; v_call: TRBV9; j_call: TRBJ2-2; cdr3_aa: CASSPTGGGIGELFF; cdr3_nt: TGTGCCAGCAGCCCGACCGGGGGGGGCATCGGGGAGCTGTTTTTT
d_call: .; clone_size: .; v_call: TRBV4-3; j_call: TRBJ2-7; cdr3_aa: CASSQEGLSYYEQYF; cdr3_nt: TGCGCCAGCAGCCAGGAGGGACTTAGCTACTACGAGCAGTACTTC
d_call: .; clone_size: .; v_call: TRBV12-3/TRBV12-4; j_call: TRBJ2-1; cdr3_aa: CASNVAGTPNEQFF; cdr3_nt: TGTGCCAGCAACGTCGCGGGCACCCCCAATGAGCAGTTCTTC
d_call: TRBD2; clone_size: few; v_call: TRBV2; j_call: TRBJ2-1; cdr3_aa: CASTGGVAYNEQFF; cdr3_nt: TGTGCCAGCACGGGGGGGGTGGCCTACAATGAGCAGTTCTTC
d_call: .; clone_size: .; v_call: TRBV2; j_call: TRBJ2-3; cdr3_aa: CASSHSGTDTQYF; cdr3_nt: TGTGCCAGCTCACATAGCGGCACAGATACGCAGTATTTT
d_call: TRBD1; clone_size: many; v_call: TRBV28; j_call: TRBJ2-3; cdr3_aa: CASSPRTGWGTDTQYF; cdr3_nt: TGTGCCAGCAGTCCCCGGACAGGGTGGGGCACAGATACGCAGTATTTT
d_call: .; clone_size: many; v_call: TRBV25-1; j_call: TRBJ1-5; cdr3_aa: CASSEMGGQPQHF; cdr3_nt: TGTGCCAGCAGTGAGATGGGTGGTCAGCCCCAGCATTTT
d_call: TRBD1; clone_size: many; v_call: TRBV24-1; j_call: TRBJ2-7; cdr3_aa: CATSDGTDPYEQYF; cdr3_nt: TGTGCCACCAGTGATGGGACAGATCCCTACGAGCAGTACTTC
d_call: TRBD1; clone_size: .; v_call: TRBV12-3/TRBV12-4; j_call: TRBJ1-1; cdr3_aa: CASSSYRDRVGFARMNTEAFF; cdr3_nt: TGTGCCAGCAGTTCTTACCGGGACAGGGTGGGGTTTGCCCGCATGAACACTGAAGCTTTCTTT
d_call: TRBD2; clone_size: many; v_call: TRBV24-1; j_call: TRBJ2-5; cdr3_aa: CATQGLDQETQYF; cdr3_nt: TGTGCCACGCAGGGACTAGACCAAGAGACCCAGTACTTC
d_call: TRBD1; clone_size: many; v_call: TRBV29-1; j_call: TRBJ1-1; cdr3_aa: CSATGGMAEAFF; cdr3_nt: TGCAGCGCTACAGGGGGCATGGCTGAAGCTTTCTTT
d_call: .; clone_size: few; v_call: TRBV9; j_call: TRBJ1-2; cdr3_aa: CASSAENSINYGYTF; cdr3_nt: TGTGCCAGCAGCGCAGAGAACTCGATTAACTATGGCTACACCTTC
d_call: .; clone_size: .; v_call: TRBV7-2; j_call: TRBJ2-7; cdr3_aa: CASSLPRRSYEQYF; cdr3_nt: TGTGCCAGCAGCTTACCGCGGCGATCCTACGAGCAGTACTTC